A selection of T cell receptor beta chains follows, all from one sample in a study of blood T cell repertoires in COVID-19. The data were produced by immunoSEQ multiplex PCR, yet TCRdb's version contains in-frame clones alone and is incomplete. The table records 35,000 to 45,000 clones, 91% of them present only once. The sequencing sample was made of peripheral blood. Receptor source: an elderly woman with acute or convalescent COVID-19. The CDR3 runs from the conserved cysteine through the conserved F or W. Fields, in order: D gene, clone size, J gene, V gene, CDR3 DNA, CDR3 protein. A D gene is named only where the DNA matches it firmly. Clone size is shown for a subset of rows, as once, few, many or a class of expanded clone.

D gene: -; clone size: -; J gene: TRBJ1-2; V gene: TRBV9; CDR3 DNA: TGTGCCAGCAGCCAACCGGACACTCAGCCCCATGGCTACACCTTC; CDR3 protein: CASSQPDTQPHGYTF
D gene: -; clone size: -; J gene: TRBJ2-7; V gene: TRBV7-2; CDR3 DNA: TGTGCCAGCAGCTTACCGGGCTCCTACGAGCAGTACTTC; CDR3 protein: CASSLPGSYEQYF
D gene: -; clone size: -; J gene: TRBJ2-2; V gene: TRBV5-1; CDR3 DNA: TGCGCCAGCAGCTTGGGGGCCCCCGGGGAGCTGTTTTTT; CDR3 protein: CASSLGAPGELFF
D gene: -; clone size: -; J gene: TRBJ2-1; V gene: TRBV19; CDR3 DNA: TGTGCCAGTAGGATTCAGGGGAACAATGAGCAGTTCTTC; CDR3 protein: CASRIQGNNEQFF
D gene: TRBD1; clone size: -; J gene: TRBJ1-2; V gene: TRBV13; CDR3 DNA: TGTGCCAGCAGCTTAGGTGACAGGGTACTAGGCTACACCTTC; CDR3 protein: CASSLGDRVLGYTF
D gene: TRBD1; clone size: -; J gene: TRBJ1-3; V gene: TRBV5-4; CDR3 DNA: TGTGCCAGCAGCCCAGGACAGGGGAGTAGATACACCATATATTTT; CDR3 protein: CASSPGQGSRYTIYF
D gene: -; clone size: -; J gene: TRBJ2-5; V gene: TRBV12-3/TRBV12-4; CDR3 DNA: TGTGCCAGCAGTTTTAAGGGGGGGGGTTACCAGTACTTC; CDR3 protein: CASSFKGGGYQYF
D gene: -; clone size: -; J gene: TRBJ1-4; V gene: TRBV11-2; CDR3 DNA: TGTGCCAGCAGCCCTACCCCCTTATCAAACCCTCGAGAAAAACTGTTTTTT; CDR3 protein: CASSPTPLSNPREKLFF
D gene: -; clone size: -; J gene: TRBJ2-3; V gene: TRBV5-1; CDR3 DNA: TGCGCCAGCAGCTTGGATAAAAGCACAGATACGCAGTATTTT; CDR3 protein: CASSLDKSTDTQYF
D gene: -; clone size: -; J gene: TRBJ2-1; V gene: TRBV5-1; CDR3 DNA: TGCGCCAGCAGCTTGACGCAGGCCGCCTACAATGAGCAGTTCTTC; CDR3 protein: CASSLTQAAYNEQFF
D gene: TRBD2; clone size: once; J gene: TRBJ2-3; V gene: TRBV5-1; CDR3 DNA: TGCGCCAGCAGCTTGATTACTAGCGGGGTGGCAGATACGCAGTATTTT; CDR3 protein: CASSLITSGVADTQYF
D gene: TRBD1; clone size: -; J gene: TRBJ1-4; V gene: TRBV9; CDR3 DNA: TGTGCCAGCAGCCTTGGGACAGGGAATGAAAAACTGTTTTTT; CDR3 protein: CASSLGTGNEKLFF
D gene: TRBD1; clone size: -; J gene: TRBJ2-7; V gene: TRBV5-5; CDR3 DNA: TGTGCCAGCAGCTTCACAGGGGGCGTCTCCGAGCAGTACTTC; CDR3 protein: CASSFTGGVSEQYF
D gene: -; clone size: once; J gene: TRBJ2-5; V gene: TRBV5-8; CDR3 DNA: TGTGCCAGCAGCTTGGTGCTCGGGGGAGGAGAGACCCAGTACTTC; CDR3 protein: CASSLVLGGGETQYF
D gene: -; clone size: -; J gene: TRBJ1-1; V gene: TRBV10-2; CDR3 DNA: TGCGCCAGCAGTGACCCCACCGGGACAGAAGCTTTCTTT; CDR3 protein: CASSDPTGTEAFF
D gene: -; clone size: -; J gene: TRBJ2-6; V gene: TRBV2; CDR3 DNA: TGTGCCAGCGTTACGAACAGGGACTCTGGGGCCAACGTCCTGACTTTC; CDR3 protein: CASVTNRDSGANVLTF
D gene: TRBD1; clone size: -; J gene: TRBJ1-2; V gene: TRBV20-1; CDR3 DNA: TGCAGTGCTAGTTCCGGGACAGGGACATATGGCTACACCTTC; CDR3 protein: CSASSGTGTYGYTF
D gene: TRBD1; clone size: -; J gene: TRBJ1-2; V gene: TRBV6-5; CDR3 DNA: TGTGCCAGCAGAGCCGCCGACAGGGGCCATGGCTACACCTTC; CDR3 protein: CASRAADRGHGYTF
D gene: -; clone size: -; J gene: TRBJ1-1; V gene: TRBV18; CDR3 DNA: TGTGCCAGCTCACCAACACACCAGTATAACACTGAAGCTTTCTTT; CDR3 protein: CASSPTHQYNTEAFF
D gene: TRBD1; clone size: -; J gene: TRBJ2-2; V gene: TRBV2; CDR3 DNA: TGTGCCAGCAGTGAGTCGACAGGGGGTTACACCGGGGAGCTGTTTTTT; CDR3 protein: CASSESTGGYTGELFF
D gene: TRBD1; clone size: -; J gene: TRBJ1-1; V gene: TRBV6-2/TRBV6-3; CDR3 DNA: TGTGCCAGCAGTTACGGAGGGACAGGGCCAGCCACTGAAGCTTTCTTT; CDR3 protein: CASSYGGTGPATEAFF
D gene: -; clone size: once; J gene: TRBJ2-7; V gene: TRBV29-1; CDR3 DNA: TGCAGCGTTTTAAGGAACAGGCAAGGGTACGAGCAGTACTTC; CDR3 protein: CSVLRNRQGYEQYF
D gene: TRBD1; clone size: -; J gene: TRBJ2-2; V gene: TRBV5-4; CDR3 DNA: TGTGCCAGCAGCTCCAGGGGGCAGAGTACCGGGGAGCTGTTTTTT; CDR3 protein: CASSSRGQSTGELFF
D gene: -; clone size: -; J gene: TRBJ1-4; V gene: TRBV19; CDR3 DNA: TGTGCCAGTTCCGGGGATAATGAAAAACTGTTTTTT; CDR3 protein: CASSGDNEKLFF
D gene: -; clone size: -; J gene: TRBJ1-5; V gene: TRBV7-9; CDR3 DNA: TGTGCCAGCAGCTTTGGGCGCAATCAGCCCCAGCATTTT; CDR3 protein: CASSFGRNQPQHF
D gene: -; clone size: -; J gene: TRBJ1-5; V gene: TRBV10-3; CDR3 DNA: TGTGCCATCAGTGAAGGGACAACTGCTCAGCCCCAGCATTTT; CDR3 protein: CAISEGTTAQPQHF
D gene: -; clone size: -; J gene: TRBJ1-1; V gene: TRBV11-2; CDR3 DNA: TGTGCCAGCAGCTTATCCGGGGGAACTGAAGCTTTCTTT; CDR3 protein: CASSLSGGTEAFF
D gene: -; clone size: -; J gene: TRBJ1-4; V gene: TRBV6-5; CDR3 DNA: TGTGCCAGCGGTCCCCCGGGTTTCACTAATGAAAAACTGTTTTTT; CDR3 protein: CASGPPGFTNEKLFF
D gene: TRBD1; clone size: -; J gene: TRBJ1-5; V gene: TRBV28; CDR3 DNA: TGTGCCAGCATCATGGAAGGGGGCCGGCCCCAGCATTTT; CDR3 protein: CASIMEGGRPQHF
D gene: TRBD1; clone size: once; J gene: TRBJ1-5; V gene: TRBV2; CDR3 DNA: TGTGCCAGCGCGGGGACAGGGGGCAATCAGCCCCAGCATTTT; CDR3 protein: CASAGTGGNQPQHF
D gene: TRBD1; clone size: -; J gene: TRBJ2-5; V gene: TRBV6-5; CDR3 DNA: TGTGCCAGCAGGTGGGAGGGACAGGGGCAAGAGACCCAGTACTTC; CDR3 protein: CASRWEGQGQETQYF
D gene: -; clone size: -; J gene: TRBJ2-7; V gene: TRBV9; CDR3 DNA: TGTGCCAGCAGCCCTTCCCGCGCTTGGGGCCACGAGCAGTACTTC; CDR3 protein: CASSPSRAWGHEQYF
D gene: TRBD2; clone size: once; J gene: TRBJ2-3; V gene: TRBV3-1/TRBV3-2; CDR3 DNA: TGTGCCAGCAGCCAAGGGCCGGGACTAGTGATTTTT; CDR3 protein: CASSQGPGLVIF
D gene: TRBD2; clone size: -; J gene: TRBJ2-1; V gene: TRBV2; CDR3 DNA: TGTGCCAGCAGGACCTTTCCTCTAGCGGGGGGGAATGAGCAGTTCTTC; CDR3 protein: CASRTFPLAGGNEQFF
D gene: -; clone size: -; J gene: TRBJ1-2; V gene: TRBV5-6; CDR3 DNA: TGTGCCAGCAGCTCGAGGATCTATGGCTACACCTTC; CDR3 protein: CASSSRIYGYTF
D gene: -; clone size: -; J gene: TRBJ1-2; V gene: TRBV19; CDR3 DNA: TGTGCCAGTAGTATAGTGCGCGGAGGATCCTCTAACTATGGCTACACCTTC; CDR3 protein: CASSIVRGGSSNYGYTF
D gene: -; clone size: -; J gene: TRBJ1-4; V gene: TRBV12-2; CDR3 DNA: TGTGCAAGTCGCAGTCGGACTAATGAAAAACTGTTTTTT; CDR3 protein: CASRSRTNEKLFF
D gene: -; clone size: -; J gene: TRBJ2-5; V gene: TRBV5-4; CDR3 DNA: TGTGCCAGCAGCTTGTACGGGGTCCAAGAGACCCAGTACTTC; CDR3 protein: CASSLYGVQETQYF
D gene: -; clone size: -; J gene: TRBJ1-4; V gene: TRBV6-5; CDR3 DNA: TGTGCCAGCAGTTCAGGGACAACCTCCGTGGGGGAAAAACTGTTTTTT; CDR3 protein: CASSSGTTSVGEKLFF
D gene: TRBD1; clone size: -; J gene: TRBJ1-5; V gene: TRBV28; CDR3 DNA: TGTGCCAGCAGTTCCGGGACAGGGGCCCAGCCCCAGCATTTT; CDR3 protein: CASSSGTGAQPQHF
D gene: TRBD1; clone size: -; J gene: TRBJ2-3; V gene: TRBV19; CDR3 DNA: TGTGCCAGTAGTATAAGGGACAGGGGCACAGATACGCAGTATTTT; CDR3 protein: CASSIRDRGTDTQYF
D gene: TRBD1; clone size: -; J gene: TRBJ1-1; V gene: TRBV7-3; CDR3 DNA: TGTGCCAGCAGCCAAGGACAGGGGATTACTGAAGCTTTCTTT; CDR3 protein: CASSQGQGITEAFF
D gene: TRBD1; clone size: -; J gene: TRBJ1-6; V gene: TRBV11-2; CDR3 DNA: TGTGCCAGCAGCTCCTACAGGGGAAGGAATTCACCCCTCCACTTT; CDR3 protein: CASSSYRGRNSPLHF
D gene: -; clone size: once; J gene: TRBJ2-1; V gene: TRBV7-9; CDR3 DNA: TGTGCCAGCAGCTTTCGGCTAGCGAAGGACAATGAGCAGTTCTTC; CDR3 protein: CASSFRLAKDNEQFF
D gene: -; clone size: once; J gene: TRBJ2-2; V gene: TRBV18; CDR3 DNA: TGTGCCAGCTCACCCAGGTTAGGGAGAAACACCGGGGAGCTGTTTTTT; CDR3 protein: CASSPRLGRNTGELFF
D gene: -; clone size: -; J gene: TRBJ1-3; V gene: TRBV11-2; CDR3 DNA: TGTGCCAGCAGTGGAGACAGCCTTCGAAACACCATATATTTT; CDR3 protein: CASSGDSLRNTIYF
D gene: -; clone size: -; J gene: TRBJ2-1; V gene: TRBV5-1; CDR3 DNA: TGCGCCAGCAGCTTTAATACTATGACAGGATTTAGCTCCTACAATGAGCAGTTCTTC; CDR3 protein: CASSFNTMTGFSSYNEQFF
D gene: -; clone size: -; J gene: TRBJ1-2; V gene: TRBV27; CDR3 DNA: TGTGCCAGCAGCTCGCTGAGGGCAGGCTATGGCTACACCTTC; CDR3 protein: CASSSLRAGYGYTF
D gene: -; clone size: -; J gene: TRBJ1-2; V gene: TRBV7-2; CDR3 DNA: TGTGCCAGCAGCTTAGCTCGGCGACAGACTTATGGCTACACCTTC; CDR3 protein: CASSLARRQTYGYTF
D gene: -; clone size: -; J gene: TRBJ1-5; V gene: TRBV19; CDR3 DNA: TGTGCCAGTAGTATAGGGGCAGCTAATCAGCCCCAGCATTTT; CDR3 protein: CASSIGAANQPQHF
D gene: TRBD2; clone size: -; J gene: TRBJ2-5; V gene: TRBV7-3; CDR3 DNA: TGTGCCAGCAGCCGCGGGGAGGGAGAGACCCAGTACTTC; CDR3 protein: CASSRGEGETQYF
D gene: -; clone size: -; J gene: TRBJ2-5; V gene: TRBV24-1; CDR3 DNA: TGTGCCACCAGTGATTTTTCGGGTGAGACCCAGTACTTC; CDR3 protein: CATSDFSGETQYF
D gene: -; clone size: -; J gene: TRBJ2-3; V gene: TRBV2; CDR3 DNA: TGTGCCAGCAGTGAAGTAGGGACAACTAGCACAGATACGCAGTATTTT; CDR3 protein: CASSEVGTTSTDTQYF
D gene: TRBD1; clone size: -; J gene: TRBJ2-5; V gene: TRBV9; CDR3 DNA: TGTGCCAGCGGGACAGGGCCTTGGGAGGAGACCCAGTACTTC; CDR3 protein: CASGTGPWEETQYF
D gene: TRBD1; clone size: -; J gene: TRBJ1-1; V gene: TRBV7-9; CDR3 DNA: TGTGCCAGCAGCTTGACAGGGGGGACTGAAGCTTTCTTT; CDR3 protein: CASSLTGGTEAFF
D gene: TRBD2; clone size: -; J gene: TRBJ2-5; V gene: TRBV30; CDR3 DNA: TGTGCCTGGAGTGTCGCGGGGGCTAGCGGGGAGACCCAGTACTTC; CDR3 protein: CAWSVAGASGETQYF
D gene: -; clone size: -; J gene: TRBJ2-5; V gene: TRBV7-9; CDR3 DNA: TGTGCCAGCAGCCCCGACAGACAACAAGAGACCCAGTACTTC; CDR3 protein: CASSPDRQQETQYF
D gene: TRBD1; clone size: -; J gene: TRBJ2-4; V gene: TRBV7-9; CDR3 DNA: TGTGCCAGCAGCTTAGGGACAGGGATGATAGACTTC; CDR3 protein: CASSLGTGMIDF